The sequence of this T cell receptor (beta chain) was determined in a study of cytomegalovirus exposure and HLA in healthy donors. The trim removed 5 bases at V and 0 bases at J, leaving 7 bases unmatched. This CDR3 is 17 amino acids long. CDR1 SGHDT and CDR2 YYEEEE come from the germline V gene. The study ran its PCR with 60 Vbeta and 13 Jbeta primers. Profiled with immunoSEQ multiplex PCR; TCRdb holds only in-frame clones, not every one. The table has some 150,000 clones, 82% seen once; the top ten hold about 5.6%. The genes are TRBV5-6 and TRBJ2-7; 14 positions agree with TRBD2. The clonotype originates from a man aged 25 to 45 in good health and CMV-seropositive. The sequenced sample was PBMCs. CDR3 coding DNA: TGTGCCAGCAGACCGGGACTAGCGGGAGCAAGCTCCTACGAGCAGTACTTC. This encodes CASRPGLAGASSYEQYF.